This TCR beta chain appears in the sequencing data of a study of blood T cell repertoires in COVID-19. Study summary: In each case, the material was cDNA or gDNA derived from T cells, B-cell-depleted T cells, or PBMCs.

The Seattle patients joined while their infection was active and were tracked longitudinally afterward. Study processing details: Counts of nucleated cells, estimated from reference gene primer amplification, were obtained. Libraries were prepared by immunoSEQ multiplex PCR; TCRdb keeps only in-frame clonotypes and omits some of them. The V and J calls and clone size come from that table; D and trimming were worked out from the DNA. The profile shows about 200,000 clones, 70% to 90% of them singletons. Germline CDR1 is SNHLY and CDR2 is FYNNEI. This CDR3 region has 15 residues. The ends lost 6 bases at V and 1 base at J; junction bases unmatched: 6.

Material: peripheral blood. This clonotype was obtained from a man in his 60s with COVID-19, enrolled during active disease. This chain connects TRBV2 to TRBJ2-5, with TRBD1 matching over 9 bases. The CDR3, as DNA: TGTGCCAGCAGGTGGATGGGACAGGGCCAAGAGACCCAGTACTTC. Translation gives CASRWMGQGQETQYF.